The present T cell receptor (beta chain) was sequenced within a study of blood T cells in healthy people across ages. Primers used in a second PCR of roughly 6 to 11 cycles were a sample-barcoded 5' primer and a J-beta primer mix. A single record per CDR3 protein comes from TCRdb applying MiXCR to the 5' RACE reads. The table records fewer than 2,000,000 distinct CDR3 sequences, roughly two fifths of them present only once. The CDR3 consists of 11 residues. Germline V gene data show CDR1 as DFQATT and CDR2 as SNEGSKA (reference sequence). Trimming shortened V by 3 bases and J by 2 bases, and 4 bases separated the two germline ends. General study findings and limits: A greater number of naive CD4+ cells and higher diversity distinguished long-lived donors from aged donors.

This clonotype was found many times. As yet, its antigen is unknown. The receptor's source is a human donor in good health. Sequencing was carried out using blood. The rearrangement uses TRBV20-1 and TRBJ2-5, with D unresolved. The DNA for the CDR3 is TGCAGTGCTAGTAATCAAGAGACCCAGTACTTC. Its protein is CSASNQETQYF.